Listed below are T cell receptor beta chains from one sample, sequenced in a study of identical twins. Via MiXCR, TCRdb re-called the 5' RACE reads, giving one row per CDR3 protein. The sample has about 890,000 distinct CDR3 sequences, more than 9% seen once. The same data also went into a second study, on yellow fever vaccine responses in identical twins.

Source material: PBMCs. The origin of the receptors is a woman aged 18-29 years in good health. The CDR3 runs from the conserved cysteine through the conserved F or W. A D gene is named only where the DNA matches it firmly. Clone size is given for some rows only: seen once, a few or many times, or a class if the clone is expanded.

CDR3 protein	CDR3 DNA	D gene	J gene	V gene	clone size
CASSVAPTGDNEQFF	TGTGCCAGCAGCGTAGCTCCGACTGGAGACAATGAGCAGTTCTTC	NA	TRBJ2-1	TRBV9	NA
CATSPGQIATNEKLFF	TGCGCCACAAGCCCGGGACAGATTGCAACTAATGAAAAACTGTTTTTT	TRBD1	TRBJ1-4	TRBV10-2	few
CASSQGFAGTDTQYF	TGTGCCAGCAGCCAAGGATTCGCTGGCACAGATACGCAGTATTTT	NA	TRBJ2-3	TRBV14	NA
CASSQDYRTSGGSEQFF	TGTGCCAGCAGCCAAGATTATCGGACTAGCGGGGGGTCTGAGCAGTTCTTC	TRBD2	TRBJ2-1	TRBV4-2	few
CASSDTANRAIEETQYF	TGCGCCAGCAGCGATACAGCGAACCGGGCGATCGAAGAGACCCAGTACTTC	NA	TRBJ2-5	TRBV4-1	NA
CASSQVGRGAGTDTQYF	TGCGCCAGCAGCCAAGTTGGACGGGGGGCCGGTACAGATACGCAGTATTTT	NA	TRBJ2-3	TRBV4-1	few
CASSAYRRTSTDTQYF	TGTGCCAGCAGCGCATACAGGAGAACTAGCACAGATACGCAGTATTTT	NA	TRBJ2-3	TRBV5-6	few
CASSYSTGQQGGNTIYF	TGTGCCAGCAGTTACTCGACAGGCCAGCAAGGTGGAAACACCATATATTTT	NA	TRBJ1-3	TRBV6-5	NA
CASSPDFGYTF	TGTGCCAGCAGCCCCGACTTTGGCTACACCTTC	NA	TRBJ1-2	TRBV7-9	NA
CASSYDRDGYTF	TGTGCCAGCAGTTACGACAGGGACGGCTACACCTTC	TRBD1	TRBJ1-2	TRBV6-6	many
CSAREGTSGTYEQYF	TGCAGTGCTAGAGAGGGGACTAGCGGAACCTACGAGCAGTACTTC	TRBD2	TRBJ2-7	TRBV20-1	many
CASSYAAVSGANVLTF	TGTGCCAGCAGTTACGCGGCCGTATCTGGGGCCAACGTCCTGACTTTC	NA	TRBJ2-6	TRBV6-5	few
CSARGQEEETQYF	TGCAGTGCTCGCGGACAGGAGGAGGAGACCCAGTACTTC	TRBD1	TRBJ2-5	TRBV20-1	NA
CASSRTSRGLNTGELFF	TGTGCCAGCAGCCGGACGAGCAGGGGGCTAAACACCGGGGAGCTGTTTTTT	TRBD1	TRBJ2-2	TRBV16	NA
CASSQEGTSGSGEQYF	TGTGCCAGCAGCCAAGAGGGGACTAGCGGGAGCGGCGAGCAGTACTTC	TRBD2	TRBJ2-7	TRBV4-2	few
CASSVVAGGGYNEQFF	TGTGCCAGCAGCGTTGTAGCGGGAGGAGGGTACAATGAGCAGTTCTTC	TRBD2	TRBJ2-1	TRBV11-1	NA
CSAQDSLLPLHF	TGCAGTGCTCAGGACAGCCTTTTACCCCTCCACTTT	NA	TRBJ1-6	TRBV20-1	NA